The 6 T cell receptor beta chains below all came from one sample that was sequenced in a study of beta chain features in type 1 diabetes. Expressed TCRB transcripts were sequenced because the isolated RNA had all been reverse transcribed beforehand. Here immunoSEQ multiplex PCR was the method, and the copy in TCRdb shows in-frame clones only, minus some. This table holds 150,000 to 170,000 clones, roughly 8.1% found once. Sequenced sample: central memory CD4+ T cells from blood. These receptors were collected from a man younger than 35 in good health.

The sample holds a few counts of this clone. This chain joins TRBV19 and TRBJ1-5, with a tentative D call TRBD1 (6 bases). Germline assignment: CDR1 LNHDA and CDR2 SQIVND (reference sequence). V lost 5 bases, J lost 6 bases, and 23 bases lay in between. The CDR3 extends over 17 amino acids. CDR3 sequence (DNA): TGTGCCAGTAGTCCGCGCAGGGGAATAATGGGTCGTCAGCCCCAGCATTTT. This sequence encodes CASSPRRGIMGRQPQHF. The entire variable domain, with the rest obtained from reference TRBV19 and TRBJ1-5, is as follows: DGGITQSPKYLFRKEGQNVTLSCEQNLNHDAMYWYRQDPGQGLRLIYYSQIVNDFQKGDIAEGYSVSREKKESFPLTVTSAQKNPTAFYLCASSPRRGIMGRQPQHFGDGTRLSIL.

The chain is built from TRBV4-3 and TRBJ1-3, with a possible D match to TRBD1 (5 bases). This CDR3 region has 17 residues. Germline V gene lookup returns CDR1 LGHNA and CDR2 YSLEER. V was clipped by 1 base and J by 3 bases, with 16 bases between them. DNA of the CDR3: TGCGCCAGCAGCCAAGGGGGGGGATCCGCGGGTGGAAACACCATATATTTT. Its protein product is CASSQGGGSAGGNTIYF.

This clone was recorded a few times. This chain joins TRBV7-2 and TRBJ2-5; TRBD1 is a possible D gene (5 bases). CDR3 length: 14 amino acids. The germline V gene encodes CDR1 SGHTA and CDR2 FQGNSA. V was pared by 5 bases and J by 7 bases, with 17 bases between. The CDR3 DNA sequence: TGTGCCAGCAGCGATCGGACGGGCCAGGGGACCCAGTACTTC. This translates into CASSDRTGQGTQYF.

This clone was observed a few times. V gene TRBV30 combines with J gene TRBJ1-3; D call uncertain. The CDR3 spans 14 residues. Trimming removed 0 bases from V and 3 bases from J, with 9 bases in between. CDR1 is GTSNPN, CDR2 SVGIG, per germline (reference sequence). The CDR3: CAWSVSGGGNTIYF. The CDR3 DNA is TGTGCCTGGAGTGTATCGGGAGGTGGAAACACCATATATTTT.

This sequence joins TRBV5-1 and TRBJ2-2; 8 bases align to TRBD1. J lost 4 bases, V lost 0 bases, and 11 bases had no gene match. This CDR3 spans 18 amino acids. Germline assignment: CDR1 SGHRS and CDR2 YFSETQ. DNA for the CDR3: TGCGCCAGCAGCTTGGCCGGACTCGGACAGGGAAGCACCGGGGAGCTGTTTTTT. Its protein product is CASSLAGLGQGSTGELFF.

This rearrangement joins TRBV15 to TRBJ2-5; weak D call: TRBD2 (5 bases). The V end was cut by 3 bases, the J end by 10 bases, with 12 bases between. The CDR3 is made up of 12 amino acids. In germline, CDR1 is LNHNV, CDR2 YYDKDF (reference sequence). The CDR3 nucleotides read TGTGCCACCAGCAGGGACTCGAGGCTCCAGTACTTC. Protein product: CATSRDSRLQYF.